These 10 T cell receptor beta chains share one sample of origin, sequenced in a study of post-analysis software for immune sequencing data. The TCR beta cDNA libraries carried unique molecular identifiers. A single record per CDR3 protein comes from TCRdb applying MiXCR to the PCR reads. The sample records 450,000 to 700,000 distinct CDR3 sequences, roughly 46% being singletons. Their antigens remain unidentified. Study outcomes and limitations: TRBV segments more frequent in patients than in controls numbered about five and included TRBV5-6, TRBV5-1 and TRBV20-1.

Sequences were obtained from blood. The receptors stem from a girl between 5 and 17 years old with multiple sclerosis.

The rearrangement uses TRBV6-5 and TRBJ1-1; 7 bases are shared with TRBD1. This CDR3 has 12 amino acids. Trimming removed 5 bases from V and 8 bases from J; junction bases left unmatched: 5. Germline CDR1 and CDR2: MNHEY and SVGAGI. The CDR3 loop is CASSKGQKEAFF. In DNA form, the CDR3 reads TGTGCCAGCAGTAAGGGACAGAAGGAAGCTTTCTTT.

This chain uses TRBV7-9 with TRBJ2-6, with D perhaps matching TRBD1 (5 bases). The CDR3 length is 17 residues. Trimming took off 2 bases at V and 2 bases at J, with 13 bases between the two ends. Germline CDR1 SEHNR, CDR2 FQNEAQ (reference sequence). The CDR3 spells CASSLFGGRAGANVLTF. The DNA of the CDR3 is TGTGCCAGCAGCTTATTCGGCGGCAGGGCTGGGGCCAACGTCCTGACTTTC.

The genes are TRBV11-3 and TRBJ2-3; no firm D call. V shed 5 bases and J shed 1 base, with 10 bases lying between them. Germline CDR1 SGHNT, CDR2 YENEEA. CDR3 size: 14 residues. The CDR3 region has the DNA TGTGCCAGCAGCCACTCTAGGGGCACAGATACGCAGTATTTT. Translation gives CASSHSRGTDTQYF.

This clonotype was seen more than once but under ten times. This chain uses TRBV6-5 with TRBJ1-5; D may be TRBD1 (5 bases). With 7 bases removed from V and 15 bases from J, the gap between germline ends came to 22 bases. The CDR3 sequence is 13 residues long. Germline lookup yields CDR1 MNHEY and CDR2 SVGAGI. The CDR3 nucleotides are TGTGCCAGCACTATGGAGATGGGGGGAAGCTGGCATTTT. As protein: CASTMEMGGSWHF.

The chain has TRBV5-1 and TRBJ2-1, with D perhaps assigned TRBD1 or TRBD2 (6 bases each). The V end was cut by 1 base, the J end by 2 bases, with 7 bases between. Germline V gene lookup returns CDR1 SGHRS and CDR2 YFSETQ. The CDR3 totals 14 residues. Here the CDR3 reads CASSLRGPYNEQFF. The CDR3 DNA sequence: TGCGCCAGCAGCTTGCGGGGGCCCTACAATGAGCAGTTCTTC.

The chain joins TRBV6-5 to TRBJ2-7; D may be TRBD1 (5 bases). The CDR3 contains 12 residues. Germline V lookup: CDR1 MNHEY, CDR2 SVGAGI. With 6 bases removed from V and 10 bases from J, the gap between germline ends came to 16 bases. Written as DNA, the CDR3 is TGTGCCAGCAGCATGTTCGGTGGGGCCCAGTACTTC. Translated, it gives CASSMFGGAQYF.

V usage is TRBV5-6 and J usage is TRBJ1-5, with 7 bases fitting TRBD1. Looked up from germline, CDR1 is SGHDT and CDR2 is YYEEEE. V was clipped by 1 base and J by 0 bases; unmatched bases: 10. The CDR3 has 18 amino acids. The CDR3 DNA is TGTGCCAGCAGCTTGAAACCACAGGGGTTCTATAGCAATCAGCCCCAGCATTTT. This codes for CASSLKPQGFYSNQPQHF.

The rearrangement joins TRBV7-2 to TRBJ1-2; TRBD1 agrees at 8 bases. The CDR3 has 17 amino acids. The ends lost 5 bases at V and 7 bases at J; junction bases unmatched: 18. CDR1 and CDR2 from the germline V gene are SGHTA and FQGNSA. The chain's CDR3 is CASSKNAWGQGALGYTF. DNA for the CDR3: TGTGCCAGCAGCAAAAACGCGTGGGGCCAGGGGGCGCTTGGCTACACCTTC.

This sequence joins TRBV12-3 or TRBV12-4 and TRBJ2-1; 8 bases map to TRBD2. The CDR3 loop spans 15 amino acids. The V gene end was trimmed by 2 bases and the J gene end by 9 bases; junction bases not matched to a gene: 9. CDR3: CASSLSGSLGGEQFF. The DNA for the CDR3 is TGTGCCAGCAGTTTAAGCGGGAGCCTCGGGGGTGAGCAGTTCTTC.

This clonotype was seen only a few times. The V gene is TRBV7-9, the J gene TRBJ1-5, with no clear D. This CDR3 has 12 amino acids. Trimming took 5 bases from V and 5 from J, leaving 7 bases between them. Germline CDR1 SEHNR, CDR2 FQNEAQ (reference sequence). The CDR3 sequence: CASSTGDQPQHF. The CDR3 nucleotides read TGTGCCAGCAGCACCGGGGATCAGCCCCAGCATTTT. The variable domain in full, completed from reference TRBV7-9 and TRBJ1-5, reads DTGVSQNPRHKITKRGQNVTFRCDPISEHNRLYWYRQTLGQGPEFLTYFQNEAQLEKSRLLSDRFSAERPKGSFSTLEIQRTEQGDSAMYLCASSTGDQPQHFGDGTRLSIL.